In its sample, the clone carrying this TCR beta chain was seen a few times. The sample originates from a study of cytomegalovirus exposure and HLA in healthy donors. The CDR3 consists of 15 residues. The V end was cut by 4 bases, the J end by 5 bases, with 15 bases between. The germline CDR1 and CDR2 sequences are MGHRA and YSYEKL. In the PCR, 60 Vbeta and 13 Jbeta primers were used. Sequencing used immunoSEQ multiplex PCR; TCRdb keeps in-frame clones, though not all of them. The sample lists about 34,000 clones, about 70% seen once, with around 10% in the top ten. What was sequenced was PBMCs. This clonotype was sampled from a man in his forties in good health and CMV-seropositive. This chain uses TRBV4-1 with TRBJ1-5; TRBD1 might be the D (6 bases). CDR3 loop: CASSPEGGRDQPQHF. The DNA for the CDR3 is TGCGCCAGCAGCCCAGAAGGGGGAAGGGATCAGCCCCAGCATTTT.